Following are 3 T cell receptor beta chains from one sample sequenced in a study of CD8 T cells in ankylosing spondylitis. TCRdb re-analysed the 5' RACE reads in MiXCR, keeping a single row per CDR3 protein. The data contain about 140,000 distinct CDR3 sequences, 7.5% to 9.5% of them seen just once; the ten biggest clones take up 7.3%. Input material: synovial fluid, either unsorted or a sorted T cell fraction (not recorded which). These receptors were obtained from a male donor with ankylosing spondylitis.

This clonotype was seen a handful of times. The chain has TRBV5-8 and TRBJ1-4, with TRBD1 matching 9 bases. V shed 1 base and J 7 bases; nucleotides not matched to a gene: 5. The germline CDR1 and CDR2 sequences are SGHTS and YDEGEE. CDR3 length: 15 amino acids. For the CDR3, the DNA is TGTGCCAGCAGCTTGTTTGGGACAGGGAGTGAAAAACTGTTTTTT. Encoded protein: CASSLFGTGSEKLFF.

This clonotype came up a few times. The V gene is TRBV20-1, the J gene TRBJ1-5, with a weak D call TRBD1 (5 bases). The CDR3 loop spans 14 amino acids. V lost 6 bases to trimming and J lost 2 bases, with 14 bases between them. The germline gives CDR1 DFQATT, CDR2 SNEGSKA (reference sequence). The CDR3 reads CSARATVGNQPQHF. CDR3 coding DNA: TGCAGTGCCCGGGCGACAGTCGGCAATCAGCCCCAGCATTTT.

This clonotype has a handful of counts. The chain recombines TRBV7-9 with TRBJ2-5, with TRBD1 matching over 7 bases. CDR3 length: 13 amino acids. CDR1 is SEHNR, CDR2 FQNEAQ, per germline (reference sequence). V was clipped by 3 bases and J by 4 bases; unmatched bases: 2. CDR3: CASSFAGGETQYF. The CDR3 DNA is TGTGCCAGCAGCTTCGCAGGGGGAGAGACCCAGTACTTC. Looking up the rest from reference TRBV7-9 and TRBJ2-5 gives the full variable domain: DTGVSQNPRHKITKRGQNVTFRCDPISEHNRLYWYRQTLGQGPEFLTYFQNEAQLEKSRLLSDRFSAERPKGSFSTLEIQRTEQGDSAMYLCASSFAGGETQYFGPGTRLLVL.